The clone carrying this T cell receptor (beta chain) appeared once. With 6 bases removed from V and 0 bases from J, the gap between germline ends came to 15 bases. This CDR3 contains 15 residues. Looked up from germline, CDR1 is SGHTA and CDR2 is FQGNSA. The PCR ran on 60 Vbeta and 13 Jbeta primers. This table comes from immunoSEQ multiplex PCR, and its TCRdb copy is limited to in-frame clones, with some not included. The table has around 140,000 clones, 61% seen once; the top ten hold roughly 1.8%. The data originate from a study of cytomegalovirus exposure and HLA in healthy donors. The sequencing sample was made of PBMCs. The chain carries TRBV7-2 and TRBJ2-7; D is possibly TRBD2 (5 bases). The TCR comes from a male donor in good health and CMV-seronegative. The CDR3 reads CASSLSGKGSYEQYF. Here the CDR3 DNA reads TGTGCCAGCAGTCTAAGCGGCAAAGGCTCCTACGAGCAGTACTTC. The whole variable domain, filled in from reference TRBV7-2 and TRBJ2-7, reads GAGVSQSPSNKVTEKGKDVELRCDPISGHTALYWYRQSLGQGLEFLIYFQGNSAPDKSGLPSDRFSAERTGGSVSTLTIQRTQQEDSAVYLCASSLSGKGSYEQYFGPGTRLTVT.